This T cell receptor beta chain was profiled in a study of cytomegalovirus exposure and HLA in healthy donors. Study-wide context: Among around 200 million T cells, an earlier analysis found 117 million unique TCR beta sequences. Points from the study as a whole: Usually a TCR sequence was rare, but some public TCRs were found in many donors. Because they were indistinguishable, some V segments, including TRBV6-2 and TRBV6-3, were excluded. Relative to equally common others, HLA-associated TCR beta chains showed greater clonal expansion in a later analysis.

Comment on this clone: Its antigen is not identified.

The CDR3 sequence is 13 residues long. V was pared by 5 bases and J by 7 bases, with 7 bases of the junction left unmatched. Germline-derived CDR1 and CDR2 are MNHEY and SMNVEV (reference sequence). A multiplex PCR was run with 60 Vbeta primers and 13 Jbeta primers. Sequenced by immunoSEQ multiplex PCR; TCRdb stores in-frame clones only, minus some. This sample has some 150,000 clones, with around 83% found just once. The specimen was PBMCs. The chain combines TRBV27 with TRBJ2-7; 8 bases align to TRBD2. The source is a woman between 50 and 59 years old in good health and CMV-seropositive. The CDR3 loop is CASSREGRGEQYF. The CDR3 DNA reads as TGTGCCAGCAGTCGGGAGGGCCGAGGGGAGCAGTACTTC.